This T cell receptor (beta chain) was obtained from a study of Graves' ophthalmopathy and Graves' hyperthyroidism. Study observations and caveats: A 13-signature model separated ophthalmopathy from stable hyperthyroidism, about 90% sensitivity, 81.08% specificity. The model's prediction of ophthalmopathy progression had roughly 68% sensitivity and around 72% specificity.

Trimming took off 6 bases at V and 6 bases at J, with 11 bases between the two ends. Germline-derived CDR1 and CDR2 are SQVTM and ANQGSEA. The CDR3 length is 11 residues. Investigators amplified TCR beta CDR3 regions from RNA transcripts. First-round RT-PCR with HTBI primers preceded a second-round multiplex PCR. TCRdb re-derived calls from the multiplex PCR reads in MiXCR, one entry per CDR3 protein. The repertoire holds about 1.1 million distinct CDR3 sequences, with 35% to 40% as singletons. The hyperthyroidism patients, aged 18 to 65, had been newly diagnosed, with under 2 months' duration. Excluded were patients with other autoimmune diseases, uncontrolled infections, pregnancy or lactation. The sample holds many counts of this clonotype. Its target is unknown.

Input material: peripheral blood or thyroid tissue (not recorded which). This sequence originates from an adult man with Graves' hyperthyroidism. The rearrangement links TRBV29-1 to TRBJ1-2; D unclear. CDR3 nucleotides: TGCAGCGTCTCAGGTCCAAATGGCTACACCTTC. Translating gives CSVSGPNGYTF.